These 14 T cell receptor beta chains originate from one sample sequenced in a study of blood T cells in healthy people across ages. A second about 7 to 11 cycle PCR used barcoded and J-beta primers. TCRdb reprocessed the 5' RACE reads with MiXCR, giving one entry per CDR3 protein. The sample lists roughly 1.5 million distinct CDR3 sequences, roughly 43% seen once, with 4% in the top ten. The specimen was blood. Source of these receptors: a woman under 30 in good health.

Only a few counts were recorded for this clonotype. V and J are TRBV7-9 and TRBJ2-1; D not certain. Trimming pared 6 bases from V and 2 bases from J, leaving 11 bases between. CDR1 is SEHNR and CDR2 is FQNEAQ in the germline V gene (reference sequence). The length of the CDR3 is 14 residues. The CDR3, as DNA: TGTGCCAGCAGTTGGGGTCATACCTACAATGAGCAGTTCTTC. Amino acids: CASSWGHTYNEQFF. The whole variable domain, filled in from reference TRBV7-9 and TRBJ2-1, reads DTGVSQNPRHKITKRGQNVTFRCDPISEHNRLYWYRQTLGQGPEFLTYFQNEAQLEKSRLLSDRFSAERPKGSFSTLEIQRTEQGDSAMYLCASSWGHTYNEQFFGPGTRLTVL.

This clonotype was found a few times. V gene TRBV2 combines with J gene TRBJ1-1, with 9 bases fitting TRBD1. The CDR3 covers 14 residues. The germline V gene has CDR1 SNHLY and CDR2 FYNNEI. V shed 10 bases and J 5 bases; nucleotides not matched to a gene: 11. CDR3 DNA sequence: TGTGCCACCGCGACAGGGGGTGGCTGGACTGAAGCTTTCTTT. Translation: CATATGGGWTEAFF.

V gene TRBV15 combines with J gene TRBJ2-7, with D perhaps given as TRBD1 or TRBD2 (5 bases each). Germline values: CDR1 LNHNV, CDR2 YYDKDF (reference sequence). This CDR3 has 14 amino acids. Between the trimmed V and J ends, which lost 5 bases and 5 bases, there was a span of 16 bases. CDR3 DNA: TGTGCCACCAGCGAATGGGGGTCCCTCCACGAGCAGTACTTC. As protein: CATSEWGSLHEQYF. The complete variable domain, with remaining parts taken from reference TRBV15 and TRBJ2-7, reads DAMVIQNPRYQVTQFGKPVTLSCSQTLNHNVMYWYQQKSSQAPKLLFHYYDKDFNNEADTPDNFQSRRPNTSFCFLDIRSPGLGDTAMYLCATSEWGSLHEQYFGPGTRLTVT.

V and J are TRBV29-1 and TRBJ2-7; 7 bases map to TRBD1. V dropped 4 bases and J dropped 4; count of bases not matched to a gene: 4. The CDR3 is 12 amino acids. Germline V lookup: CDR1 SQVTM, CDR2 ANQGSEA. The CDR3, as DNA: TGCAGCGTTGTAGACAGGGATTACGAGCAGTACTTC. This encodes CSVVDRDYEQYF.

This chain connects TRBV5-1 to TRBJ2-2, with no clear D. Germline loops: CDR1 SGHRS, CDR2 YFSETQ. The V gene lost 2 bases and the J gene lost 2 bases, with 10 bases spanning the gap. The CDR3 runs to 15 residues. CDR3: CASSFGSGNTGELFF. In DNA, the CDR3 is TGCGCCAGCAGCTTCGGTTCAGGCAACACCGGGGAGCTGTTTTTT.

Comment on this clonotype: A junction boundary mismatches the germline segment, possibly from a read error. This rearrangement joins TRBV7-2 to TRBJ2-3; D not resolved. This CDR3 region has 13 residues. CDR1 and CDR2 from the germline V gene are SGHTA and FQGNSA. The CDR3 coding sequence is TGCCTTGTAGTCCACGTGGACACAGATACGCAGTATTTT. Translating it yields CLVVHVDTDTQYF.

Only a few counts were recorded for this clonotype. CDR3 region: CASSQEGALYEQYF. The CDR3 nucleotides are TGTGCCAGCAGCCAAGAAGGGGCACTCTACGAGCAGTACTTC. V is TRBV4-2 and J is TRBJ2-7; possibly TRBD1 for D (5 bases). CDR1 and CDR2 (germline): LGHNA, YNFKEQ. The V and J ends lost 0 bases and 3 bases respectively, with 9 bases between them. The CDR3 length is 14 residues.

The sample holds a few counts of this clonotype. The J gene is TRBJ2-4, the V gene TRBV7-2; TRBD2 agrees at 10 bases. The germline CDR1 and CDR2 sequences are SGHTA and FQGNSA. The CDR3 is 16 amino acids. V dropped 2 bases and J dropped 5; count of bases not matched to a gene: 6. CDR3 in DNA: TGTGCCAGCAGCTTACATAGCGGGAGGAGGGAAAACATTCAGTACTTC. Amino acid sequence: CASSLHSGRRENIQYF.

This chain connects TRBV7-2 to TRBJ2-4; TRBD2 aligns across 10 bases. The V segment lost 5 bases and the J segment 6 bases; nucleotides outside the gene matches: 13. CDR3 length equals 17 residues. Germline V gives CDR1 SGHTA, CDR2 FQGNSA. The CDR3 DNA is TGTGCCAGCAGCCTCTCCTACACCGGGACTAGCGTAAACATTCAGTACTTC. Translated, it gives CASSLSYTGTSVNIQYF.

This clonotype has just a few counts. The chain is built from TRBV5-1 and TRBJ2-2; 7 bases align to TRBD2. This CDR3 spans 14 amino acids. V shed 8 bases, J shed 4 bases, and the junction held 8 bases outside the gene matches. Germline CDR1 reads SGHRS; CDR2 reads YFSETQ. The CDR3 here is CASSGGRSTGELFF. CDR3 sequence (DNA): TGCGCCAGTTCGGGAGGTCGGAGCACCGGGGAGCTGTTTTTT.

V is TRBV10-3 and J is TRBJ2-3; a weak D match, TRBD1 (5 bases). CDR1 is ENHRY, CDR2 SYGVKD, per germline. With 0 bases removed from V and 6 bases from J, the gap between germline ends came to 13 bases. CDR3 length: 15 residues. This chain's CDR3 is CAISESRQGWDTQYF. In DNA, the CDR3 is TGTGCCATCAGTGAGTCGAGGCAGGGTTGGGATACGCAGTATTTT.

The J gene is TRBJ2-1, the V gene TRBV20-1, with 8 bases aligning to TRBD2. This CDR3 comprises 15 residues. CDR1 DFQATT and CDR2 SNEGSKA come from the germline V gene (reference sequence). Losses at the gene ends were 2 bases for V and 3 bases for J; bases not matched to a gene: 6. The CDR3 region has the DNA TGCAGTGCTAGAAGCGGGAGTTGGGGCTACAATGAGCAGTTCTTC. It encodes CSARSGSWGYNEQFF.

A remark on this clonotype: At one end, the junction sequence differs from germline, possibly due to a read error. V gene TRBV18 combines with J gene TRBJ2-1, with D tentatively TRBD1 (6 bases). Germline assignment: CDR1 KGHSH and CDR2 LQKENI. The CDR3 totals 15 residues. The CDR3 coding sequence is TGTGCCGGCTCACCTCAAACAGGGAAGACAGAGACCCAGTTCTTC. Translation gives CAGSPQTGKTETQFF.

This clonotype occurred many times. The chain recombines TRBV10-3 with TRBJ2-1, with TRBD1 as a possible D gene (5 bases). Looked up from germline, CDR1 is ENHRY and CDR2 is SYGVKD. This CDR3 has 14 amino acids. Between the trimmed V and J ends, which lost 0 bases and 4 bases, there was a span of 7 bases. CDR3 DNA: TGTGCCATCAGTGAGTCGTCAGGGTACAATGAGCAGTTCTTC. It specifies CAISESSGYNEQFF.